A selection of T cell receptor beta chains follows, all from one sample in a study of memory CD4+ T cells and cytomegalovirus serostatus. Sequenced by immunoSEQ multiplex PCR; TCRdb stores in-frame clones only, minus some. Of under 80,000 clones detected, about 78% appear once; the ten largest clones hold approximately 2.4%. Sequencing used memory CD4+ T cells from blood. Every receptor here comes from an adult in good health and CMV-seropositive. Each CDR3 is given with its conserved first and last residue. D genes are given only for firm matches. Rows give clone size only sometimes, using once, few, many, or a class for an expanded clone.

>NA|12|NA|TRBJ2-7|TRBV6-6
TGTGCCAGCCAGATTACTAGATACGAGCAGTACTTC
CASQITRYEQYF
>NA|13|NA|TRBJ2-7|TRBV5-1
TGCGCCAGCAGCTTGGGTCAAGGGCGCGAGCAGTACTTC
CASSLGQGREQYF
>NA|16|NA|TRBJ1-1|TRBV6-5
TGTGCCAGCAGTTTACAGACCCTAGGAGGGGTCACTGAAGCTTTCTTT
CASSLQTLGGVTEAFF
>NA|11|NA|TRBJ2-5|TRBV20-1
TGCAGTGCTAGAGCTCCAGGGACCCAGTACTTC
CSARAPGTQYF
>NA|13|NA|TRBJ1-1|TRBV10-3
TGTGCCACCACGGGAGGGGTGAACACTGAAGCTTTCTTT
CATTGGVNTEAFF
>NA|14|TRBD1|TRBJ1-1|TRBV29-1
TGCAGCGTTTCCGTCAATCAGGGGGACACTGAAGCTTTCTTT
CSVSVNQGDTEAFF
>few|13|NA|TRBJ1-1|TRBV18
TGTGCCAGCTCACCCGGCCGGAACACTGAAGCTTTCTTT
CASSPGRNTEAFF
>once|13|NA|TRBJ2-3|TRBV11-3
TGTGCCAGCAGCGGGAGAGGGACAGATACGCAGTATTTT
CASSGRGTDTQYF
>few|13|TRBD1|TRBJ2-5|TRBV2
TGTGCCACCCACCGGGACAGACAAGAGACCCAGTACTTC
CATHRDRQETQYF
>NA|13|NA|TRBJ2-5|TRBV2
TGTGCCAGCAGTGAAGCACCGGTAGAGACCCAGTACTTC
CASSEAPVETQYF
>NA|18|NA|TRBJ2-3|TRBV5-1
TGCGCCAGCAGCTTGACCCCGGGTTCGGGCTCTAGCACAGATACGCAGTATTTT
CASSLTPGSGSSTDTQYF
>NA|13|NA|TRBJ2-3|TRBV11-3
TGTGCCAGCAGCCCCCCTCTTACGGATACGCAGTATTTT
CASSPPLTDTQYF
>NA|14|TRBD1|TRBJ1-1|TRBV30
TGTGCCTGGAGTGCCTACAGGGGGCACACTGAAGCTTTCTTT
CAWSAYRGHTEAFF
>NA|14|NA|TRBJ2-2|TRBV7-9
TGTGCCAGCAGTCCCGGATGGGAGTCGGGGGAGCTGTTTTTT
CASSPGWESGELFF
>NA|14|NA|TRBJ1-2|TRBV14
TGTGCCAGCAGCCCCTCCGGCAGAGGCTATGGCTACACCTTC
CASSPSGRGYGYTF
>NA|15|TRBD1|TRBJ1-1|TRBV18
TGTGCCAGCTCAGGGGGACAGGGGTCGGACACTGAAGCTTTCTTT
CASSGGQGSDTEAFF
>NA|16|TRBD2|TRBJ2-1|TRBV18
TGTGCCAGCTCACCACCGGTAGCGGGAGGGCGAAATGAGCAGTTCTTC
CASSPPVAGGRNEQFF
>NA|13|NA|TRBJ2-1|TRBV19
TGTGCCAGTAGTATAGCCGGGAGCAATGAGCAGTTCTTC
CASSIAGSNEQFF
>NA|13|NA|TRBJ1-2|TRBV28
TGTGCCAGCGAAGCAGGGGCGCACTATGGCTACACCTTC
CASEAGAHYGYTF
>NA|14|NA|TRBJ1-5|TRBV5-6
TGTGCCAGCAGCTTGGCAGGGGTAGGGCAGCCCCAGCATTTT
CASSLAGVGQPQHF
>few|13|TRBD1|TRBJ1-4|TRBV9
TGTGCCAGCAGCGGACAGGGTCTAGAAAAACTGTTTTTT
CASSGQGLEKLFF
>NA|12|NA|TRBJ2-5|TRBV15
TGTGCCACCAGCAGAGATACCGAGACCCAGTACTTC
CATSRDTETQYF
>NA|15|NA|TRBJ2-6|TRBV2
TGTGCCAGCAAGGTTGAGGGGTCTGGGGCCAACGTCCTGACTTTC
CASKVEGSGANVLTF
>NA|16|TRBD1|TRBJ1-6|TRBV5-6
TGTGCCAGCAGCTCGGGACAGGGTAGAATAAATTCACCCCTCCACTTT
CASSSGQGRINSPLHF
>NA|16|NA|TRBJ1-2|TRBV15
TGTGCCACCAGCAGTGAGTGGGGAGGCAGGGGAGATGGCTACACCTTC
CATSSEWGGRGDGYTF
>few|13|NA|TRBJ1-2|TRBV28
TGTGCCAGCGACCGGACGGGAAACTATGGCTACACCTTC
CASDRTGNYGYTF
>NA|15|NA|TRBJ2-5|TRBV2
TGTGCCAGCAGTTCTTTGACAACGAGGGTTGAGACCCAGTACTTC
CASSSLTTRVETQYF
>NA|13|NA|TRBJ2-1|TRBV5-1
TGCGCCAGCAGCTTGGCCGAATACGGTGAGCAGTTCTTC
CASSLAEYGEQFF
>few|12|NA|TRBJ2-7|TRBV18
TGTGCCAGCGGTGCGGAATCCTACGAGCAGTACTTC
CASGAESYEQYF
>NA|12|NA|TRBJ2-3|TRBV19
TGTGCCAGTAGTATACGGGGGTATGCGCAGTATTTT
CASSIRGYAQYF
>NA|14|TRBD1|TRBJ1-5|TRBV18
TGTGCCAGCCGGGGACAGGGGTTCAATCAGCCCCAGCATTTT
CASRGQGFNQPQHF